This T cell receptor beta chain was recorded in a study of T cells after yellow fever vaccination. In the study overall: Preparation used SMART-Seq v4 Ultra Low Input for the low-cell-number fractions.

Researchers made TCR cDNA using 5'RACE template switching, and this step added a universal primer site and UMIs. Via MiXCR, TCRdb re-called the 5' RACE reads, giving one row per CDR3 protein. The sample has roughly 400,000 distinct CDR3 sequences; about 17% are singletons. The length of the CDR3 is 14 residues. Deletions cut 0 bases from V and 5 bases from J, with 8 bases between. The germline V gene encodes CDR1 LNHNV and CDR2 YYDKDF (reference sequence). Findings of the study overall: Subsequent booster samples again held most clones from primary vaccination (96% CD4, about 90% CD8).

This clonotype was seen many times. Its target is unknown. V and J are TRBV15 and TRBJ2-1, with D unclear. The sequencing here drew on PBMCs, taken before the yellow fever booster vaccination. This receptor was identified in a man between 18 and 35 years old who received the YFV17D yellow fever vaccine. CDR3 residues: CATSRDLADNEQFF. In DNA form, the CDR3 reads TGTGCCACCAGCAGAGATCTGGCGGACAATGAGCAGTTCTTC.